Sequencing of this T cell receptor beta chain was carried out in a study of Ad26.COV2.S vaccination and SARS-CoV-2 variants. Treatment: 15 to 20 received Ad26.COV2.S at low or high dose, single or two shots; roughly 5 received placebo; per-sample allocation not given. The investigators took samples on day 63 after the first vaccine or placebo injection. From germline, CDR1 is MNHEY and CDR2 SVGAGI. The CDR3 loop spans 15 amino acids. Trimming took 0 bases from V and 0 from J, leaving 8 bases between them. Repertoires were generated with immunoSEQ multiplex PCR, while TCRdb's copy carries only in-frame clones and drops some. The profile shows roughly 320,000 clones, over 80% of them singletons.

This sample comprised peripheral blood, obtained in a trial of Ad26.COV2.S vaccine versus placebo. The chain links TRBV6-5 to TRBJ1-2, with a possible D match to TRBD1 (5 bases). The source of this sequence is a person between 18 and 60 years old who received the Ad26.COV2.S COVID-19 vaccine or a placebo. Here the CDR3 reads CASSYSRGANYGYTF. The DNA of the CDR3 is TGTGCCAGCAGTTACTCTAGGGGAGCTAACTATGGCTACACCTTC.